Sequencing of this T cell receptor (beta chain) was carried out in a study of prognosis after radiotherapy for stage I lung cancer. Study details: Participants consisted of stage I non-small cell lung cancer patients, who were enrolled between 2018 and early 2019. Around 15 patients had newly diagnosed primary stage I lung tumors, and five had oligometastatic NSCLC after surgical resection of the primary tumor. Development of distant metastases after radiotherapy was seen in a handful of patients at a median of approximately 7 months, with no significant progression in over twelve.

About this clonotype itself: Sequence at one end of the junction differs from germline and may be a read error.

Amplicons of TCR beta CDR3 were generated from genomic DNA by two-round multiplex PCR. Every TRBV and TRBJ gene had its own specific primer in first-round PCR. TCRdb re-analysed the multiplex PCR reads in MiXCR, keeping a single row per CDR3 protein. Of about 12,000 distinct CDR3 sequences in the sample, over 35% were seen once. The length of the CDR3 is 15 residues. Germline V CDR1 and CDR2: MNHNS, SASEGT. At each of two time points, approximately 5.7 milliliters of venous blood were taken. The TCR sequence derives from a donor aged 50 or older with non-small cell lung cancer. This sequence joins TRBV6-1 and TRBJ1-6; the D is unclear. The material was PBMCs, obtained before or after stereotactic body radiation therapy (not recorded which). CDR3 in amino acids: CASSRELGRDSTLHF. CDR3 in DNA: TGTGCCAGCAGTAGGGAACTTGGCCGGGATTCAACCCTCCACTTT.